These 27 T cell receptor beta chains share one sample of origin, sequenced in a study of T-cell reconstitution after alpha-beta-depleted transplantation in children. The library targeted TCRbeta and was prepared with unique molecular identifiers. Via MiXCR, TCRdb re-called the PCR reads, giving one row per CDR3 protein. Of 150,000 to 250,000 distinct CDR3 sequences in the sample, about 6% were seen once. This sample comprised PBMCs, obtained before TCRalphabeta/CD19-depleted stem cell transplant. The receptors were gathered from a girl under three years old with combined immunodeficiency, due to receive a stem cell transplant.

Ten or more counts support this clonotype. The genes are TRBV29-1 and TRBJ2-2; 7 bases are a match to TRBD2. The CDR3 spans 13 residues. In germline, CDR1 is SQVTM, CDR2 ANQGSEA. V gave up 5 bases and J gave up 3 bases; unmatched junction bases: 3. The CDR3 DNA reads TGCAGCGTTAGCGGGGCGTACACCGGGGAGCTGTTTTTT. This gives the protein CSVSGAYTGELFF.

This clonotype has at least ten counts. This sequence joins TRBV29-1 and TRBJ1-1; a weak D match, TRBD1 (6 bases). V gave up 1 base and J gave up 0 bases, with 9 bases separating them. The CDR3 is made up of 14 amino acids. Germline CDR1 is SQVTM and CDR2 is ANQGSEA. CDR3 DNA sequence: TGCAGCGTTGAAGGGCAGGGGATGAACACTGAAGCTTTCTTT. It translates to CSVEGQGMNTEAFF.

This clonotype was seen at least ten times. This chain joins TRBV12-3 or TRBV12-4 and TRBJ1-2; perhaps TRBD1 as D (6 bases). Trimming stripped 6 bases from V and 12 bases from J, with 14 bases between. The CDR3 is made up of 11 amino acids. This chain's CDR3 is CASSSGHRDTF. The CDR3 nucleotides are TGTGCCAGCAGCTCGGGACACCGGGACACCTTC.

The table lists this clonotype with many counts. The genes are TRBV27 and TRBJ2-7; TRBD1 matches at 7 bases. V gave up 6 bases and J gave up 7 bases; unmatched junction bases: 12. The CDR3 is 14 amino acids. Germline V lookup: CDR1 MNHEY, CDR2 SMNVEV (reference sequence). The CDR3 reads CASSHFPGQKEQYF. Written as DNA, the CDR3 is TGTGCCAGCAGCCATTTTCCGGGACAGAAGGAGCAGTACTTC.

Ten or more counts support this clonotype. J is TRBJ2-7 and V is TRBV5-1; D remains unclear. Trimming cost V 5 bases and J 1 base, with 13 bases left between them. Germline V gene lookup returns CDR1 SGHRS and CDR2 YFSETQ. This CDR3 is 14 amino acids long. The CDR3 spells CASSQTDGSYEQYF. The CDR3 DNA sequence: TGCGCCAGCAGTCAGACCGACGGATCCTACGAGCAGTACTTC.

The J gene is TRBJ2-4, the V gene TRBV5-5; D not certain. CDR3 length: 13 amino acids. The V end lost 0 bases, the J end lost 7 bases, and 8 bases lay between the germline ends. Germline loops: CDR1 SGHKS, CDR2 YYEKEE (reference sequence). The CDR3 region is CASSLDSGNIQYF. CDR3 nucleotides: TGTGCCAGCAGCTTGGACTCTGGGAACATTCAGTACTTC.

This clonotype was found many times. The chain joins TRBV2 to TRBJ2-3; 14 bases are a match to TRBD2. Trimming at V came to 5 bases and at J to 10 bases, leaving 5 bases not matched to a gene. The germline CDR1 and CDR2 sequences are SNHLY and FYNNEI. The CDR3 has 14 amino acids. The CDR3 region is CASSRTSGRRAQYF. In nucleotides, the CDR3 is TGTGCCAGCAGTCGGACTAGCGGGAGGCGCGCGCAGTATTTT.

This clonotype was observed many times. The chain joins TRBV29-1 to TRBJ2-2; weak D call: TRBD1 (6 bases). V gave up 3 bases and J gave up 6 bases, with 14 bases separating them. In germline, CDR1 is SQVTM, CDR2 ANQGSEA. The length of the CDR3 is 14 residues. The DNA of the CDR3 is TGCAGCGTTGATCCCGGGGACAAGGCCGGGGAGCTGTTTTTT. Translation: CSVDPGDKAGELFF.

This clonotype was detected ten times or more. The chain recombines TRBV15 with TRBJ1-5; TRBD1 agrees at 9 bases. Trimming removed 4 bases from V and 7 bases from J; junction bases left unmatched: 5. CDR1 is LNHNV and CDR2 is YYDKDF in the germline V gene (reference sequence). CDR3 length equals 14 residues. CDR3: CATSIGQGRQPQHF. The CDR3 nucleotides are TGTGCCACCAGCATAGGACAGGGGCGACAGCCCCAGCATTTT.

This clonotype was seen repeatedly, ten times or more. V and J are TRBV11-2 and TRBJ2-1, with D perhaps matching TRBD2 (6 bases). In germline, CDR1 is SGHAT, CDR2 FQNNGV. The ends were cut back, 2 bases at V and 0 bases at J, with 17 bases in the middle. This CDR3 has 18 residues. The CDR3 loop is CASSLYWSGQSSYNEQFF. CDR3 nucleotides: TGTGCCAGCAGCTTATATTGGAGCGGGCAGAGCTCCTACAATGAGCAGTTCTTC.

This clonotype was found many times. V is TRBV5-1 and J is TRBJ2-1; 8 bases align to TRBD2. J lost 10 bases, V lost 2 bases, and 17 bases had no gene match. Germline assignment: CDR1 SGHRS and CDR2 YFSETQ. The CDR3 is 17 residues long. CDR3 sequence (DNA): TGCGCCAGCAGCTTTCCAGCGGTGGGACTAGAGGCAACCGAGCAGTTCTTC. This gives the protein CASSFPAVGLEATEQFF.

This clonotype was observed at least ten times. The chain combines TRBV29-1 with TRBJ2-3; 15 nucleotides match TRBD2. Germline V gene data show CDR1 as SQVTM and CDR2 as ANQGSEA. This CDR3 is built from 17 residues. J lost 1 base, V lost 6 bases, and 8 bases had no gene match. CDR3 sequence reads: CSVEGLAGGVGTDTQYF. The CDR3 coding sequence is TGCAGCGTGGAGGGACTAGCGGGGGGCGTAGGCACAGATACGCAGTATTTT.

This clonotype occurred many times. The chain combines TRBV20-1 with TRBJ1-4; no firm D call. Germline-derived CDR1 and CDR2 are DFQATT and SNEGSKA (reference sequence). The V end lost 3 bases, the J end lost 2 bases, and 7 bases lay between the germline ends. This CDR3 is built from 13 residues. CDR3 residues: CSARGWTNEKLFF. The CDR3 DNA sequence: TGCAGTGCTAGGGGGTGGACTAATGAAAAACTGTTTTTT.

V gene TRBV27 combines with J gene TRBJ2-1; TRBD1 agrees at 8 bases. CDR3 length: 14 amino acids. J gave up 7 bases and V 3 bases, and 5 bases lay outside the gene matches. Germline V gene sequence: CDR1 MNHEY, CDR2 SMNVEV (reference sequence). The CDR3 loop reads CASSFRGRGNEQFF. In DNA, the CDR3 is TGTGCCAGCAGTTTCAGGGGGCGAGGGAATGAGCAGTTCTTC.

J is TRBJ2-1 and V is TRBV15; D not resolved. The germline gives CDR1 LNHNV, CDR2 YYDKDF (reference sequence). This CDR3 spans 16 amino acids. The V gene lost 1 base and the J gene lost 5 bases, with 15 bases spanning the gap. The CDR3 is CATSRAVTRINNEQFF. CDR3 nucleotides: TGTGCCACCAGCAGAGCCGTTACGAGAATAAACAATGAGCAGTTCTTC.

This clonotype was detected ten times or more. In DNA form, the CDR3 reads TGTGCCAGCAGCCAGATGGGACTAGCGGGGGCCGACTACAATGAGCAGTTCTTC. Protein: CASSQMGLAGADYNEQFF. The V and J genes are TRBV4-2 and TRBJ2-1; 14 nucleotides match TRBD2. The CDR3 length is 18 residues. J lost 3 bases, V lost 3 bases, and 7 bases had no gene match. Germline assignment: CDR1 LGHNA and CDR2 YNFKEQ.

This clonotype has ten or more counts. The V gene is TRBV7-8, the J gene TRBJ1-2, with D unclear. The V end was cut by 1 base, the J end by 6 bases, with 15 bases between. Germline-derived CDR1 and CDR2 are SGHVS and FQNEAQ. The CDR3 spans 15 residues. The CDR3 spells CASSLVSIDRDGYTF. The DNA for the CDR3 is TGTGCCAGCAGCTTAGTATCCATCGATAGGGATGGCTACACCTTC.

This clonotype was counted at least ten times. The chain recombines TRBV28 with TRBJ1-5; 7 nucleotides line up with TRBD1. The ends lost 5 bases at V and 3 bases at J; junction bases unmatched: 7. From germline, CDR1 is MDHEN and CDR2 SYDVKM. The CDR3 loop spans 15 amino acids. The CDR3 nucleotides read TGTGCCAGCAGTCACAGGGGTCGGGACAATCAGCCCCAGCATTTT. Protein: CASSHRGRDNQPQHF. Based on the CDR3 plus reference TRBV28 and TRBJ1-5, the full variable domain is DVKVTQSSRYLVKRTGEKVFLECVQDMDHENMFWYRQDPGLGLRLIYFSYDVKMKEKGDIPEGYSVSREKKERFSLILESASTNQTSMYLCASSHRGRDNQPQHFGDGTRLSIL.

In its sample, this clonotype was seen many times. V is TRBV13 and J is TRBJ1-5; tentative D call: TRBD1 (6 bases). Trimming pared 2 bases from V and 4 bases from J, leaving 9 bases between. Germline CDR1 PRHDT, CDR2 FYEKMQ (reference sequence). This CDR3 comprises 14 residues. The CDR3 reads CASSLRGGNQPQHF. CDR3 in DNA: TGTGCCAGCAGCTTACGAGGGGGAAATCAGCCCCAGCATTTT.

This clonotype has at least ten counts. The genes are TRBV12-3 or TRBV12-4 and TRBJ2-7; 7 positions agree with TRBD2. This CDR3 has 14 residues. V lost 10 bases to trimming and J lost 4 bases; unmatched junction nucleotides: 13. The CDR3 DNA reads TGTGCCACCTCTGGGGCTAGCGGTGGGTACGAGCAGTACTTC. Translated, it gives CATSGASGGYEQYF.

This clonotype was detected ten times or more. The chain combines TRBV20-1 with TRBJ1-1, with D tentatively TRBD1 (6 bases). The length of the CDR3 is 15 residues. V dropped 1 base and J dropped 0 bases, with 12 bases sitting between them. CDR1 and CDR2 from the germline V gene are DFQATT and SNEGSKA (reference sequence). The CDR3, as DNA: TGCAGTGCTAGAGGGGGTACAGGGTTGAACACTGAAGCTTTCTTT. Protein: CSARGGTGLNTEAFF.

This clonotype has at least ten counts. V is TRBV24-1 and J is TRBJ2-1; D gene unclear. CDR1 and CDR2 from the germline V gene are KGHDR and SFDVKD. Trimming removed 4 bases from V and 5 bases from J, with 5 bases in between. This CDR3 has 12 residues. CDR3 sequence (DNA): TGTGCCACCAGTGACCGGAACAATGAGCAGTTCTTC. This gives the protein CATSDRNNEQFF.

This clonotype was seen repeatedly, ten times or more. The CDR3 loop is CASSLAVERETQYF. In nucleotides, the CDR3 is TGCGCCAGCAGCTTGGCCGTGGAACGGGAGACCCAGTACTTC. The chain recombines TRBV5-1 with TRBJ2-5; D gene unclear. Trimming cost V 0 bases and J 5 bases, with 11 bases left between them. The germline V gene encodes CDR1 SGHRS and CDR2 YFSETQ. The CDR3 has 14 amino acids. The full variable domain, in which reference TRBV5-1 and TRBJ2-5 provide the parts outside the CDR3, is KAGVTQTPRYLIKTRGQQVTLSCSPISGHRSVSWYQQTPGQGLQFLFEYFSETQRNKGNFPGRFSGRQFSNSRSEMNVSTLELGDSALYLCASSLAVERETQYFGPGTRLLVL.

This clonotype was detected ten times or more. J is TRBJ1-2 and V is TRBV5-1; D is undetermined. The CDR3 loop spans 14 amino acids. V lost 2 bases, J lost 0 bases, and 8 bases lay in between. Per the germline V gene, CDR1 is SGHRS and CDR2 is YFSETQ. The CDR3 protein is CASSFTDSNYGYTF. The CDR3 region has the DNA TGCGCCAGCAGCTTCACAGATTCTAACTATGGCTACACCTTC.

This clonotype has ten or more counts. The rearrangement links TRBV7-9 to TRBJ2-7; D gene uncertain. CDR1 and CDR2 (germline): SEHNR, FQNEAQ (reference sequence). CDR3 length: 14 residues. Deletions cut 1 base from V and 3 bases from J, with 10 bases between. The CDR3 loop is CASSLEAKNYEQYF. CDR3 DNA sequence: TGTGCCAGCAGCTTAGAGGCCAAAAACTACGAGCAGTACTTC.

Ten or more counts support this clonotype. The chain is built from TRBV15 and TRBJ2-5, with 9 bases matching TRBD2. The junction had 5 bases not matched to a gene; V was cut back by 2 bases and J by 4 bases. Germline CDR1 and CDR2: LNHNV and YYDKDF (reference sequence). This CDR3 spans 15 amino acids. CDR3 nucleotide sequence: TGTGCCACCAGCAGAAACTCAGCGGGGGGAGAGACCCAGTACTTC. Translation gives CATSRNSAGGETQYF.

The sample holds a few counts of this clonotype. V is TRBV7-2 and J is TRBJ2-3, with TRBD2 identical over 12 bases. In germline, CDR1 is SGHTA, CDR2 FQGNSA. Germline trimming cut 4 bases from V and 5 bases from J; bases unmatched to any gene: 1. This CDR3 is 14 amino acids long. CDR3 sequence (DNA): TGTGCCAGCAGCTGGGGACTAGCGGGAGATACGCAGTATTTT. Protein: CASSWGLAGDTQYF.